This T cell receptor (beta chain) was observed in a study of Tregs in tolerant kidney transplant recipients. Libraries were prepared by immunoSEQ multiplex PCR; TCRdb keeps only in-frame clonotypes and omits some of them. Of just under 65,000 clones in the sample, roughly 98% are singletons; the top ten hold 0.34%. Only one count was recorded for this clone. The J segment lost 1 base and the V segment lost 0 bases, leaving 3 bases of the junction unmatched. Germline V gene data show CDR1 as SGHDT and CDR2 as YYEEEE. The length of the CDR3 is 17 residues. The chain recombines TRBV5-6 with TRBJ2-3; 12 bases align to TRBD1. The TCR was taken from a human donor who received a combined kidney and bone marrow transplant. Here the sequenced sample was Tregs from blood, taken before the transplant. The chain's CDR3 is CASSLGDRGRGTDTQYF. CDR3 bases: TGTGCCAGCAGCTTGGGGGACAGGGGGCGAGGCACAGATACGCAGTATTTT.